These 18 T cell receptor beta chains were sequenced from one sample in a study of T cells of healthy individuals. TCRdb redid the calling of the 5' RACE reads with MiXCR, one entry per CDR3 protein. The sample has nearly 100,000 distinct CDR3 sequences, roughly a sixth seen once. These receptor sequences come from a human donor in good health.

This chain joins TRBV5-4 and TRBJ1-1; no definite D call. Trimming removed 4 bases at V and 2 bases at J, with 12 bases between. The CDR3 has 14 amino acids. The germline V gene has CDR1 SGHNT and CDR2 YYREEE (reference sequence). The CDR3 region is CASSVDLGNTEAFF. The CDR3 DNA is TGTGCCAGCAGCGTGGACCTCGGTAACACTGAAGCTTTCTTT.

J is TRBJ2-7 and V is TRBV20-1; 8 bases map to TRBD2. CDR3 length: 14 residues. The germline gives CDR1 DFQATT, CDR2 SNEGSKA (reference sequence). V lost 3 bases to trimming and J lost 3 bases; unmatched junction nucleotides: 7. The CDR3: CSASESGRSYEQYF. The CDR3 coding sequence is TGCAGTGCTAGTGAAAGCGGGAGAAGCTACGAGCAGTACTTC.

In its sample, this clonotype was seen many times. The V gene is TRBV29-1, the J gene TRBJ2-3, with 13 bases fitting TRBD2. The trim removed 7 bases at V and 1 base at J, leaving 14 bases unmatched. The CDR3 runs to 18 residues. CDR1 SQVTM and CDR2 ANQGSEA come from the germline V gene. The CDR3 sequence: CSAETSGGKRHRTDTQYF. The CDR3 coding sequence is TGCAGCGCGGAGACTAGCGGGGGGAAGCGCCATCGCACAGATACGCAGTATTTT.

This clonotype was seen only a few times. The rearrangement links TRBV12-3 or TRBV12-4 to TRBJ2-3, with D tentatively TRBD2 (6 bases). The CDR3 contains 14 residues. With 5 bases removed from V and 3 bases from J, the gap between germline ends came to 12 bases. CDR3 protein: CASSKAGGTDTQYF. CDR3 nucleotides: TGTGCCAGCAGTAAAGCGGGTGGTACAGATACGCAGTATTTT.

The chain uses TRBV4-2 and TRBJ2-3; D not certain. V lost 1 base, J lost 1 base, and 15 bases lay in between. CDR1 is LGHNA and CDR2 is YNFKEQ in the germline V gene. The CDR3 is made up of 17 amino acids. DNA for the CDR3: TGTGCCAGCAGCCAAGGGAACAGTCCACTGGGCACAGATACGCAGTATTTT. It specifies CASSQGNSPLGTDTQYF.

CDR3 nucleotide sequence: TGTGCCAGCAAGCGGGAGCTAGATACGCAGTATTTT. As protein: CASKRELDTQYF. The chain couples TRBV7-2 to TRBJ2-3, with 8 bases matching TRBD2. CDR1 SGHTA and CDR2 FQGNSA come from the germline V gene. The length of the CDR3 is 12 residues. J gave up 5 bases and V 7 bases, and 2 bases lay outside the gene matches.

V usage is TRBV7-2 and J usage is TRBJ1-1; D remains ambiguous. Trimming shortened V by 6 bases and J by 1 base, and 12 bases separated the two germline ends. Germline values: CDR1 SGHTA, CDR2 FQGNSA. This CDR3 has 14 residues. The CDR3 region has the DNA TGTGCCAGCAGTCTCTCTACACGGAACACTGAAGCTTTCTTT. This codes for CASSLSTRNTEAFF.

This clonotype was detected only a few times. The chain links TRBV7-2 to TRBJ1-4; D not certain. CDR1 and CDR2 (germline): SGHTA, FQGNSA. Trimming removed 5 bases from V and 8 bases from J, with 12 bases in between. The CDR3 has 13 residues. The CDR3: CASSRPTEEKLFF. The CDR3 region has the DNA TGTGCCAGCAGCCGCCCGACGGAAGAAAAACTGTTTTTT. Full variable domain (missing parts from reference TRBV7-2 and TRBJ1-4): GAGVSQSPSNKVTEKGKDVELRCDPISGHTALYWYRQSLGQGLEFLIYFQGNSAPDKSGLPSDRFSAERTGGSVSTLTIQRTQQEDSAVYLCASSRPTEEKLFFGSGTQLSVL.

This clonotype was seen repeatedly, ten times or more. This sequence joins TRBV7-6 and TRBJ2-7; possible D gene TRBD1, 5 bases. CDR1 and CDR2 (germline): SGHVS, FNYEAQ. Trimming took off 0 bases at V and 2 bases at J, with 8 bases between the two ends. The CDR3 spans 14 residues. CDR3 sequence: CASSLAHRTYEQYF. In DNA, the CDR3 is TGTGCCAGCAGCTTAGCCCACAGGACCTACGAGCAGTACTTC.

The DNA for the CDR3 is TGTGCCAGCAGCCAAGTGGCAGGGGAGGACTATGGCTACACCTTC. Protein: CASSQVAGEDYGYTF. The chain links TRBV4-2 to TRBJ1-2; maybe TRBD1 (6 bases). Trimming cost V 1 base and J 3 bases, with 12 bases left between them. The CDR3 sequence is 15 residues long. Germline CDR1 reads LGHNA; CDR2 reads YNFKEQ.

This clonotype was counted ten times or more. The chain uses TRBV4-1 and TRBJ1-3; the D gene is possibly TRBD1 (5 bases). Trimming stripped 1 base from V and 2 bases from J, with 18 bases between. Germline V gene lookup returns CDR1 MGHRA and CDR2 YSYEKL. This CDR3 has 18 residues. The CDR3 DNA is TGCGCCAGCAGCCAAGTGGACATGGGGTGGGTAACTGGAAACACCATATATTTT. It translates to CASSQVDMGWVTGNTIYF.

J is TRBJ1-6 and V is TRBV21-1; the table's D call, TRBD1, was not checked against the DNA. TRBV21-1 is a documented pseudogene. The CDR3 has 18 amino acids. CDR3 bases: TGTGCCAGCAGCAAAGCCCTTAGGGACAGGGCCTATAATTCACCCCTCCACTTT. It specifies CASSKALRDRAYNSPLHF.

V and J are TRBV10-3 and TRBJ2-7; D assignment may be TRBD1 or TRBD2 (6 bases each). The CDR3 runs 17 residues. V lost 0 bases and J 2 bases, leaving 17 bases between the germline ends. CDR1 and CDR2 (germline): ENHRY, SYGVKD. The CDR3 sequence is CAISESKGGPLAYEQYF. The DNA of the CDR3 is TGTGCCATCAGTGAGTCGAAGGGGGGACCCCTGGCCTACGAGCAGTACTTC.

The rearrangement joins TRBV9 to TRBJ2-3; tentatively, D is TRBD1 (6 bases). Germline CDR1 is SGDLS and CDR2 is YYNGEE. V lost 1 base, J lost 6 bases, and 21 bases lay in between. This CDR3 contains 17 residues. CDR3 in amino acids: CASSVPRDKIGTDTQYF. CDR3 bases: TGTGCCAGCAGCGTACCTAGGGACAAGATAGGAACCGATACGCAGTATTTT.

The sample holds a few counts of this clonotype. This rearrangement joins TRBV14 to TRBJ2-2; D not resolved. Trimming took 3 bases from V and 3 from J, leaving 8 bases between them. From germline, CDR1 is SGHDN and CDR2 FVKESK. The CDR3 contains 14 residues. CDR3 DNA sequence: TGTGCCAGCAGCCAGGGGTCCTACACCGGGGAGCTGTTTTTT. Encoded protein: CASSQGSYTGELFF.

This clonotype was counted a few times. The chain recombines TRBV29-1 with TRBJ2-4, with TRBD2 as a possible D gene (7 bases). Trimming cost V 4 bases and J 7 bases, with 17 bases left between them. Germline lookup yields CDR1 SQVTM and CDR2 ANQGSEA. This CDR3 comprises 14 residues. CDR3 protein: CSVGSRGGWNIQYF. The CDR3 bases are TGCAGCGTTGGGAGCAGGGGAGGGTGGAACATTCAGTACTTC.

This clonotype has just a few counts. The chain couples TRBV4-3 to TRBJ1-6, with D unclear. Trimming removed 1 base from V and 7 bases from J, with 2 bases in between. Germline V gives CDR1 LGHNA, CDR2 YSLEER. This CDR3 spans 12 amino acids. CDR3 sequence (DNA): TGCGCCAGCAGCCAAGCCAATTCACCCCTCCACTTT. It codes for CASSQANSPLHF.

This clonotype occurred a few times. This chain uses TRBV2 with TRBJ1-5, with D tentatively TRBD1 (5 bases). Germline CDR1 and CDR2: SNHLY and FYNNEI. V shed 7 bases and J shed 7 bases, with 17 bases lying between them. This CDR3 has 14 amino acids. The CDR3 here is CASNTYFGGQPQHF. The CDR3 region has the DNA TGTGCCAGCAATACGTATTTCGGGGGACAGCCCCAGCATTTT.